These T cell receptor beta chains were read from a single sample in a study of response to subunit inactivated influenza vaccine. TCRdb re-called the RT-PCR reads with MiXCR, one entry per CDR3 protein. The data contain around 200,000 distinct CDR3 sequences, around an eighth of them singletons. Sample: CD8+ T cells sorted from PBMCs, taken approximately 5 days after vaccination. These receptors came from a man aged 50-59 years who received an inactivated influenza vaccine. Each CDR3 is given with its conserved first and last residue. Fields, in order: clone size, D gene, V gene, J gene, CDR3 DNA, CDR3 protein. A D gene is named only where the DNA matches it firmly. Where a row states a size, it is once, few, many or the class of an expanded clone; other rows omit it.

>many|.|TRBV20-1|TRBJ2-7
TGCAGTGCTAGGGGGCCGGACTCCTACGAGCAGTACTTC
CSARGPDSYEQYF
>few|.|TRBV6-5|TRBJ2-2
TGTGCCAGCAGTTACGGTTGGGACACCGGGGAGCTGTTTTTT
CASSYGWDTGELFF
>.|.|TRBV28|TRBJ2-1
TGTGCCAGCAGTTTCGACAGGACCTACAATGAGCAGTTCTTC
CASSFDRTYNEQFF
>few|.|TRBV7-9|TRBJ2-7
TGTGCCAGCACCCGGCTAGGGAGAACCCACGAGCAGTACTTC
CASTRLGRTHEQYF
>few|.|TRBV13|TRBJ2-1
TGTGCCAGCAGCTTAGTAGGGCAGGGAATGGATGAGCAGTTCTTC
CASSLVGQGMDEQFF
>few|.|TRBV12-5|TRBJ1-1
TGTGCTAGTGGTTTTGAACTCTCTGAAGCTTTCTTT
CASGFELSEAFF
>.|TRBD2|TRBV19|TRBJ2-1
TGTGCCAGTAGTATCCTCGGCGGGAGTATTGAGCAGTTCTTC
CASSILGGSIEQFF
>.|.|TRBV24-1|TRBJ2-2
TGTGCCACCAGTGTTGGGCGGAACACCGGGGAGCTGTTTTTT
CATSVGRNTGELFF
>.|TRBD1|TRBV20-1|TRBJ1-5
TGCAGTGCTAGAGTCCTGGTCACAGGGGAGAGTCAGCCCCAGCATTTT
CSARVLVTGESQPQHF
>few|TRBD1|TRBV29-1|TRBJ2-7
TGCAGCGCCGGGACAGGGGTCTCCTACGAGCAGTACTTC
CSAGTGVSYEQYF
>.|TRBD1|TRBV12-3/TRBV12-4|TRBJ1-1
TGTGCCAGCAGCCCGACAGGGAAGGGCACTGAAGCTTTCTTT
CASSPTGKGTEAFF
>few|TRBD2|TRBV4-3|TRBJ2-5
TGCGCCAGCAGCCATGAGCGGGGGGGAGACGAGACCCAGTACTTC
CASSHERGGDETQYF
>few|.|TRBV28|TRBJ2-7
TGTGCCAGCAGTTTATGGGGAGAAAGCTACGAGCAGTACTTC
CASSLWGESYEQYF
>.|.|TRBV4-2|TRBJ2-7
TGTGCCAGCAGTCCCCGAGGACTTAACTACGAGCAGTACTTC
CASSPRGLNYEQYF
>.|.|TRBV12-3/TRBV12-4|TRBJ2-1
TGTGCCAGCAGTTTAGGGGGGACTGCGAATGAGCAGTTCTTC
CASSLGGTANEQFF
>.|.|TRBV12-3/TRBV12-4|TRBJ2-5
TGTGCCAGCACCGTGGGGGGTCTAGAGACCCAGTACTTC
CASTVGGLETQYF
>.|.|TRBV11-2|TRBJ2-7
TGTGCCAGCAGCTTAGTTCCGGCCAGCCCCCGGGAGCAGTACTTC
CASSLVPASPREQYF
>.|.|TRBV12-3/TRBV12-4|TRBJ2-5
TGTGCCAGCAGTCAGGTGGCTATGAAGACCCAGTACTTC
CASSQVAMKTQYF
>few|TRBD1|TRBV12-3/TRBV12-4|TRBJ2-1
TGTGCCAGCCTGGGACAGACCTACAATGAGCAGTTCTTC
CASLGQTYNEQFF
>.|.|TRBV29-1|TRBJ1-2
TGCAGCGTTGAAGATCTTGCAGGGCTCTATGGCTACACCTTC
CSVEDLAGLYGYTF
>.|.|TRBV2|TRBJ2-3
TGTGCCAGCAGGTCCGGGATTGGCACAGATACGCAGTATTTT
CASRSGIGTDTQYF
>.|.|TRBV7-9|TRBJ2-7
TGTGCCAGCAGCTTAGCGGGGGCTACCTACGAGCTGTACTTC
CASSLAGATYELYF
>few|.|TRBV29-1|TRBJ2-5
TGCAGCGTTGAGTTGGGCCCTCAAGAGACCCAGTACTTC
CSVELGPQETQYF
>.|TRBD2|TRBV5-6|TRBJ2-5
TGTGCCAGCAGCTACGCTAGCGGGTGGTTTATGGAGACCCAGTACTTC
CASSYASGWFMETQYF
>.|.|TRBV7-2|TRBJ2-4
TGTGCCAGCAGCTTAGGGCGGGTCCTAGCCAAAAACATTCAGTACTTC
CASSLGRVLAKNIQYF
>.|TRBD1|TRBV28|TRBJ1-1
TGTGCCAGCAGTGGTATGGGGACAGGGAACACTGAAGCTTTCTTT
CASSGMGTGNTEAFF
>.|.|TRBV18|TRBJ2-3
TGTGCCAGCTCACCGGTTCGCACAGATACGCAGTATTTT
CASSPVRTDTQYF
>few|TRBD1|TRBV18|TRBJ2-3
TGTGCCAGCTCACAATCGACAGGGGGCTTGTTCGTTACAGATACGCAGTATTTT
CASSQSTGGLFVTDTQYF
>few|.|TRBV29-1|TRBJ2-3
TGCAGCGTTGTGACTGGTTTTGGCACAGATACGCAGTATTTT
CSVVTGFGTDTQYF
>few|.|TRBV29-1|TRBJ2-7
TGCAGCGCTCGCCTTGGGGGTCCTCGAACCTACGAGCAGTACTTC
CSARLGGPRTYEQYF
>.|TRBD1|TRBV5-6|TRBJ2-1
TGTGCCAGCAGCTTGGTTCAGGGGGTTTGGCAGTTCTTC
CASSLVQGVWQFF
>.|TRBD2|TRBV7-9|TRBJ2-1
TGTGCCAGCAGCTCAGGAGCGGGGGGGCCCCATGAGCAGTTCTTC
CASSSGAGGPHEQFF
>.|TRBD1|TRBV12-3/TRBV12-4|TRBJ2-2
TGTGCCAGCAGTCCGACAGGGCCGAACACCGGGGAGCTGTTTTTT
CASSPTGPNTGELFF
>.|TRBD1|TRBV28|TRBJ2-7
TGTGCCAGCAGCGAGACAGGGGGCACAGGCGAGCAGTACTTC
CASSETGGTGEQYF
>.|TRBD1|TRBV10-3|TRBJ1-5
TGTGCCACCGGGACAGGGGGGAATCAGCCCCAGCATTTT
CATGTGGNQPQHF
>few|TRBD1|TRBV15|TRBJ2-7
TGTGCCACCAGCACGGGACAGGGTGCGAGCGAGCAGTACTTC
CATSTGQGASEQYF
>few|TRBD2|TRBV3-1|TRBJ2-1
TGTGCCAGCAGCCTAGCGGGGGAAGGCAATGAGCAGTTCTTC
CASSLAGEGNEQFF
>.|TRBD1|TRBV28|TRBJ2-7
TGTGCCAGCAGTTCGATCCGGACAGGATGGGAGCAGTACTTC
CASSSIRTGWEQYF
>.|TRBD2|TRBV28|TRBJ2-1
TGTGCCAGCAGTTCCTACCCCAGGCTAGCGGGGAATGAGCAGTTCTTC
CASSSYPRLAGNEQFF
>.|TRBD2|TRBV19|TRBJ2-3
TGTGCCAGTATTGAAGTAGCGGGAGAAGTGGGAGGCACAGATACGCAGTATTTT
CASIEVAGEVGGTDTQYF